This record looks at one TCR beta chain sequence and its context. What it binds is not known. These data originate in a study of T cells in Graves' hyperthyroidism and ophthalmopathy. General study results and limits: Most clonotypes expanded in the thyroid (above 0.001) were also present in blood. From stable hyperthyroidism, ophthalmopathy was separated by a 13 V-J model.

The TCR beta CDR3 regions underwent amplification using RNA transcripts as the source. HTBI primers were employed in a first-round RT-PCR of the TCR CDR3. MiXCR, applied by TCRdb to the multiplex PCR reads, yields one record per CDR3 protein. The sample lists 600,000 to 800,000 distinct CDR3 sequences, about a third seen once, with around 32% in the top ten. The CDR3 loop spans 12 amino acids. CDR1 and CDR2 from the germline V gene are SGHVS and FQNEAQ. Between the trimmed V and J ends, which lost 5 bases and 4 bases, there was a span of 6 bases. The source is a woman in her 40s with Graves' hyperthyroidism. The sample comprised blood. The chain carries TRBV7-8 and TRBJ2-1, with D hard to call. The CDR3 coding sequence is TGTGCCAGCAGCCCGTATTACAATGAGCAGTTCTTC. This translates into CASSPYYNEQFF.